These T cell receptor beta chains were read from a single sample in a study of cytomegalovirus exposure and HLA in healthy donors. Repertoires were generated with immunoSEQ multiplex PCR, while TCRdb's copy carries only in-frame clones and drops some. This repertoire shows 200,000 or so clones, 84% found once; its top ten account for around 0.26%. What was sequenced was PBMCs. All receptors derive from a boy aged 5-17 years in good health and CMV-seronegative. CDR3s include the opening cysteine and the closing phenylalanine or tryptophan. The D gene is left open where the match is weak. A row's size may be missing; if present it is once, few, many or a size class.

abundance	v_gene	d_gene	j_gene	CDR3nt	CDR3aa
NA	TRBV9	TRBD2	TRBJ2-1	TGTGCCAGCAACCCTAGCGGAGGGAGGGGTGAGCAGTTCTTC	CASNPSGGRGEQFF
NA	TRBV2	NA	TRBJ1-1	TGTGCCAGCAGTGAAGAGGTAGGGGGGAACACTGAAGCTTTCTTT	CASSEEVGGNTEAFF
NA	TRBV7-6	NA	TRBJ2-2	TGTGCCAGCAGCTTAGGAGGGGGGGCCGGAGGGACCGGGGAGCTGTTTTTT	CASSLGGGAGGTGELFF
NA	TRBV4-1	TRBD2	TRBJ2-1	TGCGCCAGCAGCCAAGATACCCTAGCGGGGGCAAGCTCCTACAATGAGCAGTTCTTC	CASSQDTLAGASSYNEQFF
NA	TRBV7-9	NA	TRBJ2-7	TGTGCCAGCAGCGGAGTGATCTACGAGCAGTACTTC	CASSGVIYEQYF
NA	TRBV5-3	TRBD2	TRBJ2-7	TGTGCCAGAAGCCCCCGTCTAGCGGGAGGGCCAAGGTACGAGCAGTACTTC	CARSPRLAGGPRYEQYF
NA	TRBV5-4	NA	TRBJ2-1	TGTGCCAGCACCTTCCGGGCGGGATACTATAACAATGAGCAGTTCTTC	CASTFRAGYYNNEQFF
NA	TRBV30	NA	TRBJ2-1	TGTGCCTGGAAGCACTTAGAGGTTTCGTCGGGGGAGCAGTTCTTC	CAWKHLEVSSGEQFF
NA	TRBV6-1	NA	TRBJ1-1	TGTGCCAGCAGTGAAGCTTGGAGGGGAGGGAACACTGAAGCTTTCTTT	CASSEAWRGGNTEAFF
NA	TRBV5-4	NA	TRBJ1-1	TGTGCCAGCAGCTTCCCGGCGGGCCCGAACACTGAAGCTTTCTTT	CASSFPAGPNTEAFF
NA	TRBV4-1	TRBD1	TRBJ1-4	TGCGCCAGCACCGGCGTCGGTCGAGACAGGGGCAAGAATGAAAAACTGTTTTTT	CASTGVGRDRGKNEKLFF
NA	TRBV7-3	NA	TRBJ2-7	TGTGCCAGCAGCTGGGCGGGATTAGGCGAGCAGTACTTC	CASSWAGLGEQYF
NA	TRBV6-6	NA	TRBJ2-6	TGTGCCGCAGGTCGGTCGGGGGCCAACGTCCTGACTTTC	CAAGRSGANVLTF
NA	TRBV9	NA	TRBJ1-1	TGTGCCAGCAGCAAAAACCGGGGTAAGAACACTGAAGCTTTCTTT	CASSKNRGKNTEAFF
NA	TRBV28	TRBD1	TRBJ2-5	TGTGCCAGCAGTTCGCCGGGACAGGGGCGGGAGACCCAGTACTTC	CASSSPGQGRETQYF
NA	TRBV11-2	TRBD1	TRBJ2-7	TGTGCCAGCAGCTTACAGGGACAGGGCTACGAGCAGTACTTC	CASSLQGQGYEQYF
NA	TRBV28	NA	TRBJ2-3	TGTGCCAGCAGTTTTACTCGGGACACCGCTGGAGATACGCAGTATTTT	CASSFTRDTAGDTQYF
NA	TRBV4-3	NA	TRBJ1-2	TGCGCCAGCAGCCAAGAGCGGGGCTGGGGCTACACCTTC	CASSQERGWGYTF
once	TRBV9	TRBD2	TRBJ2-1	TGTGCCAGCAGCCCTTCTAGCGGGTTCTCCTACAATGAGCAGTTCTTC	CASSPSSGFSYNEQFF
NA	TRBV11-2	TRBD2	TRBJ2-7	TGTGCCAGCAGCTTCGACGGGACTATTGTGTACTTC	CASSFDGTIVYF
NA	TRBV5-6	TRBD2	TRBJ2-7	TGTGCCAGCAGCTTGGGAGGGAGGGCTTCCTACGAGCAGTACTTC	CASSLGGRASYEQYF
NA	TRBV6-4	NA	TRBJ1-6	TGTGCCAGCAGTGACTCGGACAGTTCACCCCTCCACTTT	CASSDSDSSPLHF
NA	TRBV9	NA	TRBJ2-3	TGTGCCAGCAACCCCGGGGGCACAGATACGCAGTATTTT	CASNPGGTDTQYF
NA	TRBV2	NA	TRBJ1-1	TGTGCCAGCGTGCGGGGAAAAGCTGAAGCTTTCTTT	CASVRGKAEAFF
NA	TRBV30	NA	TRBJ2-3	TGTGCCTGGAGTGGATGGACAGGCACAGATACGCAGTATTTT	CAWSGWTGTDTQYF
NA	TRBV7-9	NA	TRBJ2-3	TGTGCCAGCAGCCCCAAGGGGGGAGGGAGCACAGATACGCAGTATTTT	CASSPKGGGSTDTQYF
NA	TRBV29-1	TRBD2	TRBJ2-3	TGCAGCGTTGGGGTTAGCGGGAGAACAGATACGCAGTATTTT	CSVGVSGRTDTQYF
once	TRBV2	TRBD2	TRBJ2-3	TGTGCCAGCAGTTCCGGGACTAGTGTGGATACGCAGTATTTT	CASSSGTSVDTQYF
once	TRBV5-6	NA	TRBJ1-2	TGTGCCAGCAGCTTGACCGGGTATGGCTACACCTTC	CASSLTGYGYTF
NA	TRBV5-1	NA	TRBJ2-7	TGCGCCAGCAGCTTGGTTGGGGGGGCGAGGTCCCACGAGCAGTACTTC	CASSLVGGARSHEQYF
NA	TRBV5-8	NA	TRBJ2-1	TGTGCCAGCAGCTTGGTACAGTTTAACTCCAATGAGCAGTTCTTC	CASSLVQFNSNEQFF
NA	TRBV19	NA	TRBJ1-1	TGTGCCAGTAGTATTGGGCAGGACAGAAGAGAAGCTTTCTTT	CASSIGQDRREAFF
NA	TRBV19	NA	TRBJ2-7	TGTGCCAGTAGTATAATCCTGAGGTTGGCATTCCACGAGCAGTACTTC	CASSIILRLAFHEQYF
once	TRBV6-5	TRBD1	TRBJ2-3	TGTGCCAGCAGCTCACAACCAGGGGGCGGAGATACGCAGTATTTT	CASSSQPGGGDTQYF
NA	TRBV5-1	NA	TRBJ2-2	TGCGCCAGCAGCTTCCCGGAACGGGAGAACACCGGGGAGCTGTTTTTT	CASSFPERENTGELFF
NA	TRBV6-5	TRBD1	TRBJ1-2	TGTGCCAGCAGTATCCAGGGGGGCTATGGCTACACCTTC	CASSIQGGYGYTF
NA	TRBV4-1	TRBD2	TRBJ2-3	TGCGCCAGCAGCCTACCTAGCGGGAGTGGAAATACGCAGTATTTT	CASSLPSGSGNTQYF
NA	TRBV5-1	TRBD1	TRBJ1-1	TGCGCCAGCAGCTCCCAATCCGGGACAGGGAGGATACGGACTGAAGCTTTCTTT	CASSSQSGTGRIRTEAFF
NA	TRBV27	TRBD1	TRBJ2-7	TGTGCCTCTAAACGTAAAGGGTTCTATGGACAGGCAGAGTCCTACGAGCAGTACTTC	CASKRKGFYGQAESYEQYF
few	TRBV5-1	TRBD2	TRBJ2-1	TGCGCCAGCAATAGCCCCACTAGCGGGAGAATCGGGGTTGAGCAGTTCTTC	CASNSPTSGRIGVEQFF
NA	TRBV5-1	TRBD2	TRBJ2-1	TGCGCCAGCAGCTTGACGACTAGCGTGTACAATGAGCAGTTCTTC	CASSLTTSVYNEQFF
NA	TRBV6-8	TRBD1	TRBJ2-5	TGTGCCAGCAACGAAGAGGGACAGGGACAAGAGACCCAGTACTTC	CASNEEGQGQETQYF
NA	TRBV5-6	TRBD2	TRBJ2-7	TGTGCCAGCAGCTCCGGGACTAGCGGGCGGCACTCCTACGAGCAGTACTTC	CASSSGTSGRHSYEQYF
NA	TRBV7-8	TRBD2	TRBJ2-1	TGTGCCAGCAGCTTACCCGGGACTAGCGGGAGGGCGTATGAGCAGTTCTTC	CASSLPGTSGRAYEQFF